The T cell receptor (beta chain) under discussion was sequenced for a study of beta chain features in type 1 diabetes. Overall study context: The patients were much like the healthy donors in age, gender and cell yields.

Expressed TCRB transcripts were sequenced because the entire RNA isolate underwent reverse transcription. Produced via immunoSEQ multiplex PCR; TCRdb's table is partial and in-frame only. This table holds almost 350,000 clones, roughly 8% found once. This clone turned up a few times. The CDR3 is 14 amino acids. Per the germline V gene, CDR1 is SGHTA and CDR2 is FQGTGA. J lost 7 bases, V lost 5 bases, and 7 bases had no gene match. The receptor comes from a woman aged 18-30 years in good health. V usage is TRBV7-3 and J usage is TRBJ2-3; 9 bases line up with TRBD2. Source material: central memory CD4+ T cells from blood. The CDR3 loop is CASSLSGSANTQYF. Here the CDR3 DNA reads TGTGCCAGCAGCCTTAGCGGGAGTGCAAATACGCAGTATTTT.